Sequencing of this T cell receptor (beta chain) was carried out in a study of blood T cell repertoires in COVID-19. The overall study: Collection of acute and convalescent COVID-19 samples took place in the United States, Italy and Spain. From T cells, B-cell-depleted T cells, or PBMCs came the material, which was cDNA or gDNA.

Trimming cost V 6 bases and J 4 bases, with 13 bases left between them. This CDR3 has 13 residues. The germline CDR1 and CDR2 sequences are SGHTA and FQGNSA. Sequenced by immunoSEQ multiplex PCR; TCRdb stores in-frame clones only, minus some. The top ten clones hold approximately 3.5% of a sample with about 220,000 clones, roughly nine tenths of them seen once. The sequence was collected from a woman between 18 and 30 years old in a cohort exposed to, infected with or recovered from COVID-19 (not recorded which). Sequencing was performed on PBMCs or T cells enriched from blood (not recorded which). The chain uses TRBV7-2 and TRBJ2-7; D may be TRBD1 (6 bases). The CDR3 region is CASSPGRGYEQYF. The DNA for the CDR3 is TGTGCCAGCAGTCCGGGAAGGGGGTACGAGCAGTACTTC.